This T cell receptor (beta chain) originates from a study of blood T cell repertoires in COVID-19. This clone showed up just once. The assay was immunoSEQ multiplex PCR, and TCRdb's table has in-frame clones only and misses some. The table has tens of thousands of clones, more than 85% seen once; the top ten hold around 3%. The V end was cut by 2 bases, the J end by 7 bases, with 9 bases between. CDR3 size: 14 residues. Germline CDR1 is MNHNY and CDR2 is SVGAGI (reference sequence). Input material: peripheral blood. This clonotype was obtained from a man in his fifties or sixties with acute or convalescent COVID-19. J is TRBJ1-6 and V is TRBV6-6, with a weak D call TRBD1 (5 bases). The CDR3 sequence: CASSYLQGNSPLHF. CDR3 bases: TGTGCCAGCAGTTACCTCCAGGGCAATTCACCCCTCCACTTT.